This T cell receptor beta chain was observed in a study of T cells in localized non-small cell lung cancer. The CDR3 spans 13 residues. V trimming: 11 bases; J trimming: 5 bases; junction bases outside the gene matches: 9. Germline CDR1 and CDR2: MNHEY and SVGAGI. Data came from immunoSEQ multiplex PCR; TCRdb stores just in-frame clones and leaves some out. The sample lists around 64,000 clones; roughly 80% were seen once. Study results and caveats: A raised T cell density in blood coincided with lengthier overall survival. Appearance in adjacent lung was seen for a median roughly 50 of the top 100 tumor clones.

This clone was picked up one time. What it binds is unknown. The sample consisted of PBMCs, taken before any cancer treatment. The sequence derives from a man aged 35 to 69 with stage II lung adenocarcinoma. The chain carries TRBV6-5 and TRBJ2-1; 7 bases match TRBD2. The CDR3 DNA is TGTGCCGTTGGGAGGGCGATAAACAATGAGCAGTTCTTC. It yields the protein CAVGRAINNEQFF.